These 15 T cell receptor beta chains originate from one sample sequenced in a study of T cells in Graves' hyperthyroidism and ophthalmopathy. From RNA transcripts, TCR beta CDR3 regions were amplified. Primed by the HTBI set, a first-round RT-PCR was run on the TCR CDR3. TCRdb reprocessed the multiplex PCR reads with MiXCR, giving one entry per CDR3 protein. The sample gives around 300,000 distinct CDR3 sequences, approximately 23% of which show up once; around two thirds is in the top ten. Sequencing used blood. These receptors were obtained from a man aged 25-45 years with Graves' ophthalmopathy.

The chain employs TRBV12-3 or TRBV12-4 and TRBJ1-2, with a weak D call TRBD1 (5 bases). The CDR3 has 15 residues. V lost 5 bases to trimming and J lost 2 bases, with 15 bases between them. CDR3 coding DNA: TGTGCCAGCAGTGTCTCCGGGACGGCCAACTATGGCTACACCTTC. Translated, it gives CASSVSGTANYGYTF.

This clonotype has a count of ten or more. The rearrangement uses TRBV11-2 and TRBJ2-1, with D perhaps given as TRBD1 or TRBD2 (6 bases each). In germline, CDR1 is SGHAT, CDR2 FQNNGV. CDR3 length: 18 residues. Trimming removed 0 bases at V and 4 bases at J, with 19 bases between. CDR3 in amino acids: CASSLEAGQGKRYNEQFF. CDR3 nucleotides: TGTGCCAGCAGCTTAGAGGCGGGGCAGGGGAAAAGGTACAATGAGCAGTTCTTC.

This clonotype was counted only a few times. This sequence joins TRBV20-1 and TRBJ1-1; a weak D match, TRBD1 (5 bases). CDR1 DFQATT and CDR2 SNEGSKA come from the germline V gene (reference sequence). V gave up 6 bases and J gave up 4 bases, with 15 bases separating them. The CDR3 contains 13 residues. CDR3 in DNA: TGCAGTGCGGAGAACAGGTGGGTCACTGAAGCTTTCTTT. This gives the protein CSAENRWVTEAFF.

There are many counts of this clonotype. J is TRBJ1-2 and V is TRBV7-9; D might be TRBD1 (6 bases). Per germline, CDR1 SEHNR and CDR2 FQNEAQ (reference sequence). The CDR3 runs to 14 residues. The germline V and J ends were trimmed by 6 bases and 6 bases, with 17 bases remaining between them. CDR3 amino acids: CASSRVDRGNGYTF. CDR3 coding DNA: TGTGCCAGCAGTCGGGTGGATAGGGGGAATGGCTACACCTTC.

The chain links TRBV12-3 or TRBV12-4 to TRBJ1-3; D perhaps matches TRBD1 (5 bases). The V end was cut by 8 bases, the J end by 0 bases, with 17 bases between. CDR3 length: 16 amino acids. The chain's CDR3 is CASRSGTQSSGNTIYF. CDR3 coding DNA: TGTGCCAGCCGGTCCGGGACGCAGAGCTCTGGAAACACCATATATTTT.

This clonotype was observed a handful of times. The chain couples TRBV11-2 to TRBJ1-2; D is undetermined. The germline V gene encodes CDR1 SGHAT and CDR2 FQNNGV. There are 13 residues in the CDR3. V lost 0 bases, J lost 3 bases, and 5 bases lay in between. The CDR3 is CASSLDNHYGYTF. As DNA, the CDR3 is TGTGCCAGCAGCTTAGATAATCACTATGGCTACACCTTC.

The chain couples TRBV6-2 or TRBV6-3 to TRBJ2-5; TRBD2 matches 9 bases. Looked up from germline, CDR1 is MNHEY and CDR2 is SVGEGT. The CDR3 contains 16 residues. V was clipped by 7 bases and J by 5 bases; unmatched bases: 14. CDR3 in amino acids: CASTYHGRSGSETQYF. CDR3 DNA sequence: TGTGCCAGCACCTACCACGGCCGTAGCGGGAGTGAGACCCAGTACTTC.

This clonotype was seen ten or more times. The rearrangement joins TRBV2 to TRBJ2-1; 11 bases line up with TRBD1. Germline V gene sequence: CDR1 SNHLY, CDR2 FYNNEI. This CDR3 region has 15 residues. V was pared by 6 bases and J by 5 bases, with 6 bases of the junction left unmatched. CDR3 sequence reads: CASRLRDRGNNEQFF. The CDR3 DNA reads TGTGCCAGCAGGCTCCGGGACAGGGGGAACAATGAGCAGTTCTTC. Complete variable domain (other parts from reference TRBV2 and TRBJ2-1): EPEVTQTPSHQVTQMGQEVILRCVPISNHLYFYWYRQILGQKVEFLVSFYNNEISEKSEIFDDQFSVERPDGSNFTLKIRSTKLEDSAMYFCASRLRDRGNNEQFFGPGTRLTVL.

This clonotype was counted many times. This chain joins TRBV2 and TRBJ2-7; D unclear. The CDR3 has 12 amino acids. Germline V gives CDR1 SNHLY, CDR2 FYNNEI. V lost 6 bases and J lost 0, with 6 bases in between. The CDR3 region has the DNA TGTGCCAGCAGGGTCAGCTCCTACGAGCAGTACTTC. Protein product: CASRVSSYEQYF.

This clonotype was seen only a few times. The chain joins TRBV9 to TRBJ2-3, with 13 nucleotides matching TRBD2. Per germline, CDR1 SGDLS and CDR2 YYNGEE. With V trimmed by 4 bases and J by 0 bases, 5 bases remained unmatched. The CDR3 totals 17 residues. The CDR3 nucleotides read TGTGCCAGCAGCCCGGGACTAGCGGGACTTAGCACAGATACGCAGTATTTT. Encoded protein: CASSPGLAGLSTDTQYF. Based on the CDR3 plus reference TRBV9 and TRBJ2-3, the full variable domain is DSGVTQTPKHLITATGQRVTLRCSPRSGDLSVYWYQQSLDQGLQFLIQYYNGEERAKGNILERFSAQQFPDLHSELNLSSLELGDSALYFCASSPGLAGLSTDTQYFGPGTRLTVL.

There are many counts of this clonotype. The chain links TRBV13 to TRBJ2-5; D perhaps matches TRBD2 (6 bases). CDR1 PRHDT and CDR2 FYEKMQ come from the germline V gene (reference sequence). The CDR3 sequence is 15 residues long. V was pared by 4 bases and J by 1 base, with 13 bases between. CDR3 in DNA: TGTGCCAGCAGCTCCTACGGAGGGGCCCAAGAGACCCAGTACTTC. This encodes CASSSYGGAQETQYF.

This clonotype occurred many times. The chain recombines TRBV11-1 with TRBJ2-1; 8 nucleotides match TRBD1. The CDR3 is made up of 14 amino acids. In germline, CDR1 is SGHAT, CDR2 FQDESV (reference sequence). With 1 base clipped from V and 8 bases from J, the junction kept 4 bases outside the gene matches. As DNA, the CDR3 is TGTGCCAGCAGCTTAGACAGGGGGGAGGATGAGCAGTTCTTC. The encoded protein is CASSLDRGEDEQFF.

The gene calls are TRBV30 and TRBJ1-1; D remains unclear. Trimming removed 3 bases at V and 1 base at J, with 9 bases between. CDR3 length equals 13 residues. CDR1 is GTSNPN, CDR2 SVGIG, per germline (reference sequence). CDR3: CAWRLTRNTEAFF. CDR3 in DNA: TGTGCCTGGAGACTCACAAGGAACACTGAAGCTTTCTTT.

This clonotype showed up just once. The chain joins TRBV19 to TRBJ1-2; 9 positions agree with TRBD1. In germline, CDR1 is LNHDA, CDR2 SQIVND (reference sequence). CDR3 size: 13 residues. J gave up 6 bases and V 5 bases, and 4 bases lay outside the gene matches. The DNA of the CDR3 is TGTGCCAGTAGTTCTCGGGACAGGGATGGCTACACCTTC. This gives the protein CASSSRDRDGYTF.

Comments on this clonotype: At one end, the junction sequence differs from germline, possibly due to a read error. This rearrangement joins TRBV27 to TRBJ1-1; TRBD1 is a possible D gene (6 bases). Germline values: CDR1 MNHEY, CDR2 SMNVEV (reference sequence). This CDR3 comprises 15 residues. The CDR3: CASSLTRTGRTEASF. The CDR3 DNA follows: TGTGCCAGCAGTTTAACCCGAACAGGGAGAACTGAAGCTTCCTTT.